This passage covers 9 T cell receptor beta chains from one sample sequenced in a study of blood T cell repertoires in COVID-19. Sequencing was performed with immunoSEQ multiplex PCR; in TCRdb, only in-frame clones are kept and a portion is missing. This sample yields around 170,000 clones, of which roughly 87% are seen a single time; 5.5% to 7.5% belongs to the top ten. Sequenced: peripheral blood. These receptors all come from a woman aged 35 to 49 with acute or convalescent COVID-19.

This clone was picked up one time. V usage is TRBV2 and J usage is TRBJ1-1; D call uncertain. V was pared by 4 bases and J by 1 base, with 13 bases between. The germline CDR1 and CDR2 sequences are SNHLY and FYNNEI. The length of the CDR3 is 15 residues. This CDR3 reads CASSVMPRENTEAFF. The CDR3 bases are TGTGCCAGCAGTGTAATGCCTCGGGAGAACACTGAAGCTTTCTTT.

This clone was seen a handful of times. The chain links TRBV2 to TRBJ1-1; no reliable D call. The germline CDR1 and CDR2 sequences are SNHLY and FYNNEI. CDR3 length: 18 amino acids. The germline V and J ends were trimmed by 2 bases and 2 bases, with 21 bases remaining between them. The CDR3 here is CASSEISLRGILNTEAFF. For the CDR3, the DNA is TGTGCCAGCAGTGAAATTAGTCTAAGAGGGATACTAAACACTGAAGCTTTCTTT.

V and J are TRBV18 and TRBJ1-4; D unclear. The ends were cut back, 0 bases at V and 7 bases at J, with 12 bases in the middle. The CDR3 spans 15 residues. The germline V gene has CDR1 KGHSH and CDR2 LQKENI. The CDR3 sequence is CASSPPGGIGEKLFF. In DNA form, the CDR3 reads TGTGCCAGCTCACCACCAGGAGGGATCGGTGAAAAACTGTTTTTT.

The chain links TRBV4-2 to TRBJ2-3, with 9 positions matching TRBD1. V gave up 4 bases and J gave up 1 base; unmatched junction bases: 6. CDR3 size: 16 residues. Germline V gene sequence: CDR1 LGHNA, CDR2 YNFKEQ. CDR3: CASSPGTGSGTDTQYF. CDR3 bases: TGTGCCAGCAGCCCCGGGACAGGGAGCGGCACAGATACGCAGTATTTT.

The CDR3 spells CASSRGTSFREQYF. CDR3 nucleotides: TGCGCCAGCAGCCGGGGGACTAGCTTTCGGGAGCAGTACTTC. The chain combines TRBV4-1 with TRBJ2-7; the match to TRBD2 covers 9 bases. Per the germline V gene, CDR1 is MGHRA and CDR2 is YSYEKL. The CDR3 contains 14 residues. The ends lost 4 bases at V and 7 bases at J; junction bases unmatched: 8.

The chain combines TRBV27 with TRBJ2-1; 12 positions agree with TRBD2. V trimming: 9 bases; J trimming: 6 bases; junction bases outside the gene matches: 3. The CDR3 covers 13 residues. Germline assignment: CDR1 MNHEY and CDR2 SMNVEV (reference sequence). The CDR3 DNA reads as TGTGCCAGTGGACTAGCGGGAAGCAATGAGCAGTTCTTC. Translated, it gives CASGLAGSNEQFF.

This sequence joins TRBV7-2 and TRBJ1-5, with TRBD1 as a possible D gene (5 bases). Trimming took 4 bases from V and 5 from J, leaving 9 bases between them. CDR3 length: 13 amino acids. CDR1 is SGHTA, CDR2 FQGNSA, per germline. The CDR3 DNA is TGTGCCAGCAGCTCGACAGCCGATCAGCCCCAGCATTTT. It specifies CASSSTADQPQHF.

Ten or more counts support this clone. The chain links TRBV28 to TRBJ1-5; 8 bases line up with TRBD1. Germline trimming cut 5 bases from V and 2 bases from J; bases unmatched to any gene: 8. CDR3 length: 16 amino acids. CDR1 and CDR2 from the germline V gene are MDHEN and SYDVKM. DNA for the CDR3: TGTGCCAGCAGTGCCCGGACAGGGCTGGGCAATCAGCCCCAGCATTTT. Its translation: CASSARTGLGNQPQHF.

The genes are TRBV5-5 and TRBJ1-2; the match to TRBD1 covers 10 bases. V shed 4 bases and J 4 bases; nucleotides not matched to a gene: 4. The CDR3 contains 14 residues. Germline CDR1 SGHKS, CDR2 YYEKEE (reference sequence). CDR3 coding DNA: TGTGCCAGCAGCCTGGACAGGGGGTTCTATGGCTACACCTTC. Its protein is CASSLDRGFYGYTF.